A selection of T cell receptor beta chains follows, all from one sample in a study of CD8+ T cells in alopecia areata. The method was immunoSEQ multiplex PCR; TCRdb's version includes in-frame clones alone and lacks a portion of them. Of about 100,000 clones listed, roughly 84% are singletons. Sequencing used CD8+ T cells sorted from blood, obtained at week 24, from a patient treated with tofacitinib. These receptors all come from a human donor with alopecia areata. CDR3s include the opening cysteine and the closing phenylalanine or tryptophan. A D gene is named only where the DNA matches it firmly. Size tells how often a clone was seen (once, few, many) or the class of an expanded clone, and some rows leave it out.

j_call v_call clone_size d_call cdr3_nt cdr3_aa
TRBJ2-1 TRBV29-1 once . TGCAGCGGGGCCCGCGCGGGGCCAAGGAATGAGCAGTTCTTC CSGARAGPRNEQFF
TRBJ1-1 TRBV5-6 . . TGTGCCAGCAGCTTGTTGAACCTCGGGGGTACTGAAGCTTTCTTT CASSLLNLGGTEAFF
TRBJ2-2 TRBV6-1 . TRBD1 TGTGCCAGCAGTGAACGGAGGACAGGGAACACCGGGGAGCTGTTTTTT CASSERRTGNTGELFF
TRBJ2-6 TRBV7-9 . . TGTGCCAGCAGCGCAAAACAGGGAGCTGGGGCCAACGTCCTGACTTTC CASSAKQGAGANVLTF
TRBJ1-3 TRBV14 . . TGTGCCAGCAGCTCAAACAGGGTACCTGGAAACACCATATATTTT CASSSNRVPGNTIYF
TRBJ2-7 TRBV7-9 . . TGTGCCAGCAGCCGAGAGGATTCAGCTAACGAGCAGTACTTC CASSREDSANEQYF
TRBJ2-7 TRBV4-2 once TRBD2 TGTGCCAGCAGCCACACCGGGACTAGCTCCTACGAGCAGTACTTC CASSHTGTSSYEQYF
TRBJ2-5 TRBV11-1 . . TGTGCCAGCAGCTTAGTGGGCCCCCACCAAGAGACCCAGTACTTC CASSLVGPHQETQYF
TRBJ2-7 TRBV19 once TRBD1 TGTGCCAGTAGTACCGGGACAGCGTTTCGCGACGAGCAGTACTTC CASSTGTAFRDEQYF
TRBJ1-1 TRBV28 few . TGTGCCAGCAGTTTGGGTGAAGCTTTCTTT CASSLGEAFF
TRBJ2-7 TRBV6-5 . . TGTGCCAGCAGTTACGGGCGGGGGCCTTACGAGCAGTACTTC CASSYGRGPYEQYF
TRBJ1-1 TRBV7-2 few . TGTGCCAGCAGCTTAGGTGGTATGGGGGAAGCTTTCTTT CASSLGGMGEAFF
TRBJ1-4 TRBV14 few . TGTGCCAGCAGCCAAGAGCCGGATCCGAGAACTAATGAAAAACTGTTTTTT CASSQEPDPRTNEKLFF
TRBJ2-5 TRBV7-2 . TRBD1 TGTGCCAGCAGCCGGACAATGGGACAGGGAGAGACCCAGTACTTC CASSRTMGQGETQYF
TRBJ2-5 TRBV10-3 . . TGTGCCATCAGTGATCCGAAAGCAAAAGAGACCCAGTACTTC CAISDPKAKETQYF
TRBJ1-1 TRBV30 . . TGTGCCTGGAGTGTAGGTATAGGGACTGAAGCTTTCTTT CAWSVGIGTEAFF
TRBJ1-2 TRBV27 . . TGTGCCAGCAGTCTCGGTGGTGCTAACTATGGCTACACCTTC CASSLGGANYGYTF
TRBJ2-1 TRBV6-1 . TRBD2 TGTGCCAGCAGTCCAACTAGCGGGGGGGCATATGAGCAGTTCTTC CASSPTSGGAYEQFF
TRBJ1-1 TRBV19 . . TGTGCCAGTAGTTCACAGGGTTTCCACACTGAAGCTTTCTTT CASSSQGFHTEAFF
TRBJ2-2 TRBV2 . . TGTGCCAGTATAGGGATGGCCGGGGAGCTGTTTTTT CASIGMAGELFF
TRBJ2-5 TRBV6-1 few . TGTGCCAGCAGCCCGGACCGCGAGACCCAGTACTTC CASSPDRETQYF
TRBJ2-7 TRBV5-4 once . TGTGCCAGCAGCTTGGGGGTAGCCTACGAGCAGTACTTC CASSLGVAYEQYF
TRBJ2-5 TRBV7-9 . . TGTGCCAGCAGCTTAGCGTCCACCTCGCAAGAGACCCAGTACTTC CASSLASTSQETQYF
TRBJ2-3 TRBV29-1 once . TGCAGCGTTGCGGACTATACATACACAGATACGCAGTATTTT CSVADYTYTDTQYF
TRBJ2-7 TRBV4-1 few . TGCGCCAGCAGCCAAGAGGCTAGCGACGAGCAGTACTTC CASSQEASDEQYF
TRBJ2-7 TRBV5-1 . . TGCGCCAGCAGCTTGGGCTACGAGCAGTACTTC CASSLGYEQYF
TRBJ2-5 TRBV11-2 . TRBD2 TGTGCCAGCAGCTTTGGGGGGGATCAAGAGACCCAGTACTTC CASSFGGDQETQYF
TRBJ2-3 TRBV6-5 . TRBD1 TGTGCCAGCAGTTACTCCGACAGGGGGCTAGATACGCAGTATTTT CASSYSDRGLDTQYF
TRBJ1-1 TRBV4-3 . . TGCGCCAGCAGCCAAGAGGTAGGGCTGCCGGAAGCTTTCTTT CASSQEVGLPEAFF
TRBJ2-2 TRBV7-6 once TRBD2 TGTGCCAGCAGCTGGACTAGTCCGAACACCGGGGAGCTGTTTTTT CASSWTSPNTGELFF
TRBJ1-1 TRBV19 once . TGTGCCAGTAGTATATCCGGACTTTCTCCTGAAGCTTTCTTT CASSISGLSPEAFF
TRBJ2-1 TRBV6-6 . . TGTGCCAGCACTTCCCGCCCCAGCAATGAGCAGTTCTTC CASTSRPSNEQFF
TRBJ2-7 TRBV5-1 . . TGCGCCAGCAGCCACGGATTCCTTACCTACGAGCAGTACTTC CASSHGFLTYEQYF
TRBJ2-3 TRBV7-9 few . TGTGCCAGCAGCCGGGACAGCACAGATACGCAGTATTTT CASSRDSTDTQYF
TRBJ1-2 TRBV6-5 . . TGTGCCAGCATCTTTAGGGGCGGCTACACCTTC CASIFRGGYTF
TRBJ2-7 TRBV5-1 . TRBD2 TGCGCCAGCACGACTAGCGGGGGCGAGCAGTACTTC CASTTSGGEQYF
TRBJ1-2 TRBV6-6 . . TGTGCCAGCAGTTACTCGGGCCGATGGACTAACTATGGCTACACCTTC CASSYSGRWTNYGYTF
TRBJ2-1 TRBV11-3 . TRBD2 TGTGCCAGCAGCCCATACTCTAGCGGGGGGGCCGGTGAGCAGTTCTTC CASSPYSSGGAGEQFF
TRBJ1-1 TRBV30 . . TGTGCCTGGAGTAGAGCGATGAACACTGAAGCTTTCTTT CAWSRAMNTEAFF
TRBJ2-1 TRBV27 . . TGTGCCAGCAGTCCCTCAGTGGATGAGCAGTTCTTC CASSPSVDEQFF
TRBJ2-3 TRBV4-1 . TRBD2 TGCGCCAGCAGTCCCCGGGGGGGGCCGGACACAGATACGCAGTATTTT CASSPRGGPDTDTQYF
TRBJ2-2 TRBV14 . TRBD2 TGTGCCAGCAGCCAAGAAAAGCGGGGGGGCACCACCGGGGAGCTGTTTTTT CASSQEKRGGTTGELFF
TRBJ2-7 TRBV4-3 . . TGCGCCAGCAGCCAGACATGGATCGGGAACTACGAGCAGTACTTC CASSQTWIGNYEQYF
TRBJ1-1 TRBV30 . . TGTGCCTGGAGTGCCAACCAGGGGAGTGAAGCTTTCTTT CAWSANQGSEAFF
TRBJ1-1 TRBV11-2 . . TGTGCCAGCAAGGCAAGGAGGGTTCGAAATGTGAACACTGAAGCTTTCTTT CASKARRVRNVNTEAFF
TRBJ1-5 TRBV2 . . TGTGCCAGCAGTGGAGGGACACCCTATAGCAATCAGCCCCAGCATTTT CASSGGTPYSNQPQHF
TRBJ2-7 TRBV7-2 . TRBD1 TGTGCCAGCAGCTTAGCACGGACAGGACGCCGCTACGAGCAGTACTTC CASSLARTGRRYEQYF
TRBJ1-2 TRBV7-6 . TRBD1 TGTGCCAGCAGCGGAGGGGACAGGGGGAACTATGGCTACACCTTC CASSGGDRGNYGYTF
TRBJ2-6 TRBV8-2 . . TGTGGCAGTTCGAAGAAGATAACACAAAGTCGGGCCAACGTCCTGACTTTC CGSSKKITQSRANVLTF
TRBJ2-5 TRBV2 . TRBD1 TGTGCCAGCAGTCGGACAGGGTTGGAGACCCAGTACTTC CASSRTGLETQYF
TRBJ2-6 TRBV11-1 once . TGTGCCAGCAGCTTAGGAGCGGGTCTCTCTGGGGCCAACGTCCTGACTTTC CASSLGAGLSGANVLTF
TRBJ2-1 TRBV19 . . TGTGCCAGTAGTAATGGGGGCGCCGGGGATGAGCAGTTCTTC CASSNGGAGDEQFF
TRBJ1-1 TRBV6-5 . TRBD1 TGTGCCAGCAGCTACGGGACAGGCGGTTACACTGAAGCTTTCTTT CASSYGTGGYTEAFF
TRBJ1-6 TRBV15 . . TGTGCCACCAGCAGAGATCGGGGGAATTCACCCCTCCACTTT CATSRDRGNSPLHF
TRBJ2-7 TRBV5-6 . . TGTGCCAGCAGCTTTGGTGACAGGGAGGGCTACGAGCAGTACTTC CASSFGDREGYEQYF
TRBJ2-7 TRBV7-9 few TRBD1 TGTGCCAGCCATGCAGGGGGCTCTTACGAGCAGTACTTC CASHAGGSYEQYF
TRBJ1-2 TRBV29-1 . . TGCAGCGTTGAGGACACCCGAAACTATGGCTACACCTTC CSVEDTRNYGYTF
TRBJ2-7 TRBV5-1 . . TGCGCCAGCAGCTTGGAGGGGTTTCACGAGCAGTACTTC CASSLEGFHEQYF
TRBJ2-1 TRBV4-1 . . TGCGCCAGCAGCCAAGGCTTTTACAATGAGCAGTTCTTC CASSQGFYNEQFF
TRBJ2-5 TRBV29-1 . . TGCAGCGTCGCGGGACTGGGAGAGACCCAGTACTTC CSVAGLGETQYF